The clone carrying this T cell receptor beta chain was counted between two and nine times. The antigen is undetermined. The data stem from a study of OX40 agonist ivuxolimab in advanced cancers. Study details: Patients were given ivuxolimab, an antibody that agonizes OX40 (CD134). Six ivuxolimab dose levels, 0.01 to 10 mg/kg, were given intravenously every 2 weeks. General study results and limits: Certain nonresponders likewise exhibited a low normalized T-cell clonal expansion.

Prior autoimmune disease or systemic immunosuppression barred patients. The data were produced by immunoSEQ multiplex PCR, yet TCRdb's version contains in-frame clones alone and is incomplete. This repertoire shows about 18,000 clones, about 84% found once; its top ten account for roughly 14%. Germline V gene sequence: CDR1 SGDLS, CDR2 YYNGEE. V lost 0 bases and J lost 4, with 14 bases in between. The CDR3 runs to 15 residues. This material consisted of CD4+ or CD8+ T cells sorted from blood, taken in a trial of the OX40 agonist ivuxolimab. The source of this sequence is an adult with an advanced solid tumor such as melanoma, head and neck, liver or kidney cancer. This chain uses TRBV9 with TRBJ2-7, with D perhaps TRBD2 (6 bases). CDR3: CASSVGRDFPYEQYF. The CDR3 region has the DNA TGTGCCAGCAGCGTAGGGCGGGATTTCCCTTACGAGCAGTACTTC. Based on the CDR3 plus reference TRBV9 and TRBJ2-7, the full variable domain is DSGVTQTPKHLITATGQRVTLRCSPRSGDLSVYWYQQSLDQGLQFLIQYYNGEERAKGNILERFSAQQFPDLHSELNLSSLELGDSALYFCASSVGRDFPYEQYFGPGTRLTVT.